Sequencing of this TCR beta chain was carried out in a study of blood T cell repertoires in COVID-19. Looking at the study overall: From T cells, B-cell-depleted T cells, or PBMCs came the material, which was cDNA or gDNA.

Authors' data handling: By means of reference gene primer amplification, nucleated cell counts were estimated. The assay was immunoSEQ multiplex PCR, and TCRdb's table has in-frame clones only and misses some. Clonal size and the V and J genes are those of that table, whereas D and trimming came from the DNA. This table holds about 430,000 clones, approximately 87% found once. Study members were between about 18 and 100 years old and lived in some 26 US regions. This CDR3 has 15 residues. V lost 4 bases, J lost 6 bases, and 4 bases stayed unmatched. Germline V gene lookup returns CDR1 LGHNA and CDR2 YSLEER.

Sequencing input: PBMCs or T cells enriched from blood (not recorded which). The genes are TRBV4-3 and TRBJ2-2; 11 nucleotides agree with TRBD1. The clonotype comes from a woman in her thirties with acute COVID-19. The DNA for the CDR3 is TGCGCCAGCAGCCCCAGGACAGGGGGCCCCGGGGAGCTGTTTTTT. Encoded protein: CASSPRTGGPGELFF.